The 13 T cell receptor beta chains reported below all come from one sample, sequenced in a study of blood T cell repertoires in COVID-19. The protocol was immunoSEQ multiplex PCR, while the TCRdb copy is restricted to in-frame clones and leaves out a portion. The sample records some 98,000 clones, 80% being singletons. Sequencing was carried out using peripheral blood. These receptors were obtained from a human donor in a cohort sampled during active COVID-19.

The rearrangement joins TRBV6-4 to TRBJ2-7; 8 bases map to TRBD1. V shed 7 bases and J 12 bases; nucleotides not matched to a gene: 11. The CDR3 runs 12 residues. Germline V gene data show CDR1 as MRHNA and CDR2 as SNTAGT. CDR3 DNA: TGTGCCAGCACAGCACGACAGGGGCAGGCGTACTTC. Translating gives CASTARQGQAYF.

This chain links TRBV5-1 with TRBJ2-7, with 9 nucleotides matching TRBD1. Germline V gene sequence: CDR1 SGHRS, CDR2 YFSETQ. The ends lost 3 bases at V and 4 bases at J; junction bases unmatched: 5. This CDR3 has 14 residues. The CDR3 sequence is CASSSGTGNYEQYF. The CDR3 DNA is TGCGCCAGCAGCTCCGGGACAGGGAATTACGAGCAGTACTTC.

The CDR3 sequence is CAWSMRYGYTF. The CDR3 bases are TGTGCCTGGAGCATGAGATACGGCTACACCTTC. This chain connects TRBV30 to TRBJ1-2; D is undetermined. CDR3 length equals 11 residues. The V gene lost 3 bases and the J gene lost 8 bases, with 10 bases spanning the gap. The V gene's germline CDR1 is GTSNPN and CDR2 SVGIG (reference sequence). Complete variable domain (other parts from reference TRBV30 and TRBJ1-2): SQTIHQWPATLVQPVGSPLSLECTVEGTSNPNLYWYRQAAGRGLQLLFYSVGIGQISSEVPQNLSASRPQDRQFILSSKKLLLSDSGFYLCAWSMRYGYTFGSGTRLTVV.

The chain uses TRBV19 and TRBJ2-7; 7 nucleotides align to TRBD2. There are 18 residues in the CDR3. Trimming took 6 bases from V and 2 from J; bases not matched to a gene: 19. From germline, CDR1 is LNHDA and CDR2 SQIVND (reference sequence). CDR3 in amino acids: CASSHFSPSGATPYEQYF. Written as DNA, the CDR3 is TGTGCCAGTAGCCATTTTAGCCCCAGCGGGGCGACCCCCTACGAGCAGTACTTC.

The V and J genes are TRBV24-1 and TRBJ2-7; 8 nucleotides match TRBD2. This CDR3 has 16 amino acids. Germline trimming cut 3 bases from V and 4 bases from J; bases unmatched to any gene: 10. Germline assignment: CDR1 KGHDR and CDR2 SFDVKD. The CDR3 DNA is TGTGCCACCAGTGATCGGGACGGGAGGGCCTCTTACGAGCAGTACTTC. Protein sequence: CATSDRDGRASYEQYF.

The V and J genes are TRBV7-9 and TRBJ2-1, with 7 bases lining up with TRBD2. V was clipped by 6 bases and J by 6 bases; unmatched bases: 5. The length of the CDR3 is 13 residues. Germline loops: CDR1 SEHNR, CDR2 FQNEAQ (reference sequence). The CDR3 region is CASSRGRGNEQFF. In DNA form, the CDR3 reads TGTGCCAGCAGTCGCGGGAGAGGCAATGAGCAGTTCTTC.

This rearrangement joins TRBV7-3 to TRBJ2-5, with 11 bases that match TRBD1. Germline V lookup: CDR1 SGHTA, CDR2 FQGTGA. The CDR3 is made up of 16 amino acids. J lost 5 bases, V lost 5 bases, and 10 bases had no gene match. In DNA form, the CDR3 reads TGTGCCAGCAGCCCTCACCTACGGGACAGGGGGGAGACCCAGTACTTC. It codes for CASSPHLRDRGETQYF.

The chain recombines TRBV30 with TRBJ2-7; 13 positions agree with TRBD2. CDR3 length: 15 amino acids. J was trimmed by 3 bases and V by 3 bases; bases with no gene match: 5. CDR1 GTSNPN and CDR2 SVGIG come from the germline V gene (reference sequence). CDR3 nucleotide sequence: TGTGCCTGGAGCGAACTAGCGGGAGGGCTCTACGAGCAGTACTTC. It translates to CAWSELAGGLYEQYF.

The chain couples TRBV6-5 to TRBJ2-7, with 12 positions matching TRBD2. Trimming removed 8 bases from V and 2 bases from J; junction bases left unmatched: 4. Germline V gives CDR1 MNHEY, CDR2 SVGAGI. The CDR3 is 14 amino acids. The CDR3 DNA reads as TGTGCCAGCGGGACTAGCGGGCGAGCCTACGAGCAGTACTTC. Translation gives CASGTSGRAYEQYF.

The rearrangement joins TRBV28 to TRBJ2-7; TRBD2 matches 9 bases. This CDR3 has 14 residues. The J segment lost 6 bases and the V segment lost 5 bases, leaving 8 bases of the junction unmatched. Per germline, CDR1 MDHEN and CDR2 SYDVKM. The CDR3 DNA follows: TGTGCCAGCAGTGCCGGGACTAGCTTGGTCGAGCAGTACTTC. Translated: CASSAGTSLVEQYF.

The chain uses TRBV10-1 and TRBJ2-1, with 8 nucleotides matching TRBD2. Germline V gene sequence: CDR1 WNHNN, CDR2 SYGVQD (reference sequence). CDR3 length: 15 residues. The J segment lost 7 bases and the V segment lost 3 bases, leaving 8 bases of the junction unmatched. The DNA of the CDR3 is TGCGCCAGCAGTGAAGGAATACGGGAGGGGAATGAGCAGTTCTTC. It yields the protein CASSEGIREGNEQFF.

The rearrangement uses TRBV10-2 and TRBJ1-3, with 7 nucleotides matching TRBD1. The V gene's germline CDR1 is WSHSY and CDR2 SAAADI. Germline trimming cut 3 bases from V and 2 bases from J; bases unmatched to any gene: 7. The CDR3 covers 16 residues. The CDR3 DNA follows: TGCGCCAGCAGTGAAAGGGTCGGACAGGCTGGAAACACCATATATTTT. Protein product: CASSERVGQAGNTIYF.

This clone has a handful of counts. The J gene is TRBJ1-5, the V gene TRBV5-5, with D possibly matching TRBD1 (6 bases). Per the germline V gene, CDR1 is SGHKS and CDR2 is YYEKEE (reference sequence). The CDR3 spans 14 residues. V shed 1 base and J shed 7 bases, with 12 bases lying between them. The CDR3 DNA follows: TGTGCCAGCAGCTTGCCAGGGGCAAGGCAGCCCCAGCATTTT. Its translation: CASSLPGARQPQHF.